The following is a TCR beta chain sequence with its context. The data derive from a study of shared clonotypes between healthy human individuals. Here immunoSEQ multiplex PCR was the method, and the copy in TCRdb shows in-frame clones only, minus some. The sample consists of around 1.1 million clones, about 80% of them appearing once. Trimming removed 6 bases at V and 7 bases at J, with 19 bases between. The germline CDR1 and CDR2 sequences are MDHEN and SYDVKM. The CDR3 is made up of 15 amino acids. Material: memory CD4+ T cells from PBMCs. Subset reported: CD45RA-negative fraction. This receptor was obtained from a man aged 18-30 years in good health. Some clones in this sample may be carry-over from other donors' samples. This rearrangement joins TRBV28 to TRBJ2-1; D perhaps matches TRBD2 (6 bases). The CDR3 is CASRPVDPAGNEQFF. The CDR3 nucleotides read TGTGCCAGCAGGCCGGTAGACCCGGCGGGGAATGAGCAGTTCTTC.